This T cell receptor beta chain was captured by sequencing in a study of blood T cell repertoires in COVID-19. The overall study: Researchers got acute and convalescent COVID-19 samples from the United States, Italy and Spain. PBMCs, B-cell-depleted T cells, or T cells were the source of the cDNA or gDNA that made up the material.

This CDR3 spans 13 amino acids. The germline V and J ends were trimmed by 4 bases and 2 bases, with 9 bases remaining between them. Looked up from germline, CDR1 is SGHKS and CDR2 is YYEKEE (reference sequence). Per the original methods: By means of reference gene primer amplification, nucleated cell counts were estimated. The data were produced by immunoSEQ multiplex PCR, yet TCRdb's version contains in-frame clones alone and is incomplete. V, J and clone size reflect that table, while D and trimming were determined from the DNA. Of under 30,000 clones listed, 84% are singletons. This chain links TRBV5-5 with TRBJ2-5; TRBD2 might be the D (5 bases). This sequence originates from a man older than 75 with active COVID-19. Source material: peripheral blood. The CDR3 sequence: CASSISGQETQYF. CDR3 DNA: TGTGCCAGCAGCATAAGCGGACAAGAGACCCAGTACTTC.